These T cell receptor beta chains were read from a single sample in a study of Ad26.COV2.S vaccination and SARS-CoV-2 variants. TCRdb's table, derived via immunoSEQ multiplex PCR, lists solely in-frame clones and lacks some. The table lists around 300,000 clones, around 89% of them singletons, with 5.5% to 7% in the top ten. Sequenced material: peripheral blood, taken in a trial of Ad26.COV2.S vaccine versus placebo. These receptors all stem from a person between 18 and 59 years old who received the Ad26.COV2.S COVID-19 vaccine or a placebo. Both conserved end residues are part of each CDR3. D genes are given only for firm matches. Size is stated for part of the rows, as once, few or many counts, or as a class when the clone is expanded.

D gene,clone size,CDR3 length,V gene,J gene,CDR3 DNA,CDR3 protein
.,once,14,TRBV9,TRBJ1-2,TGTGCCAGCAGCGCAACAGGGACTAACTATGGCTACACCTTC,CASSATGTNYGYTF
.,once,14,TRBV25-1,TRBJ2-5,TGTGCCAGCAGTGAAACAGGGATGCAAGAGACCCAGTACTTC,CASSETGMQETQYF
.,.,15,TRBV7-6,TRBJ2-6,TGTGCCAGCAGTCCCAGGGGTCCTGGGGCCAACGTCCTGACTTTC,CASSPRGPGANVLTF
.,.,17,TRBV14,TRBJ2-7,TGTGCCAGCAGCCAAAAAAGCTGGGCTAGCGAAACCTACGAGCAGTACTTC,CASSQKSWASETYEQYF
.,.,13,TRBV28,TRBJ1-1,TGTGCCAGCAGTTTAAACAGAGGGACTGAAGCTTTCTTT,CASSLNRGTEAFF
.,.,14,TRBV27,TRBJ2-3,TGTGCCAGCAGTTTATTGTGGCGGGCAGATACGCAGTATTTT,CASSLLWRADTQYF
.,.,12,TRBV30,TRBJ1-2,TGTGCCTGGCGGGGGGGCGGGATAGGCTACACCTTC,CAWRGGGIGYTF
TRBD2,.,17,TRBV7-3,TRBJ2-3,TGTGCCAGCAGCTACTCTAGGACTAGCGATCACACAGATACGCAGTATTTT,CASSYSRTSDHTDTQYF
TRBD1,once,13,TRBV11-2,TRBJ1-2,TGTGCCAGCAGCCGTGGCCAGGGGGGCGGCTACACCTTC,CASSRGQGGGYTF
.,.,14,TRBV19,TRBJ2-1,TGTGCCAGTACCCCGGAACTGATATACAATGAGCAGTTCTTC,CASTPELIYNEQFF
TRBD2,.,16,TRBV5-4,TRBJ2-1,TGTGCCAGCAGCTTGGCCGGACTAGGCCTCTACAATGAGCAGTTCTTC,CASSLAGLGLYNEQFF
TRBD1,.,17,TRBV19,TRBJ2-6,TGTGCCAGTAGTATAGACAGGGGGCTCTCTGGGGCCAACGTCCTGACTTTC,CASSIDRGLSGANVLTF
.,.,12,TRBV7-5,TRBJ2-7,TGTGCCAGAAGCATAAATAACTACGAGCAGTACTTC,CARSINNYEQYF
TRBD2,.,15,TRBV6-4,TRBJ2-1,TGTGCCAGCAGTTCACTAGCGGGGGAGTACAATGAGCAGTTCTTC,CASSSLAGEYNEQFF
.,.,12,TRBV11-2,TRBJ2-3,TGTGCCAGCACGAGCAGCACAGATACGCAGTATTTT,CASTSSTDTQYF